This T cell receptor (beta chain) is from a study of response to subunit inactivated influenza vaccine. Findings and limits, study-wide: After each seasonal influenza vaccination, few new T cells are recruited, the authors suggested.

MiXCR, applied by TCRdb to the RT-PCR reads, yields one record per CDR3 protein. The data show roughly 780,000 distinct CDR3 sequences, 18% seen once. This clonotype was detected many times. Its specificity is unknown. V lost 6 bases to trimming and J lost 1 base, with 13 bases between them. The CDR3 covers 13 residues. The germline gives CDR1 DFQATT, CDR2 SNEGSKA (reference sequence). The sequencing here drew on PBMCs from blood, taken more than 4 days after vaccination. The origin of this receptor is a man in his forties or fifties who received an inactivated influenza vaccine. This sequence joins TRBV20-1 and TRBJ2-7; D perhaps matches TRBD1 (5 bases). CDR3 in DNA: TGCAGTGCGTACAGTGACAGTTCCTACGAGCAGTACTTC. Its translation: CSAYSDSSYEQYF.